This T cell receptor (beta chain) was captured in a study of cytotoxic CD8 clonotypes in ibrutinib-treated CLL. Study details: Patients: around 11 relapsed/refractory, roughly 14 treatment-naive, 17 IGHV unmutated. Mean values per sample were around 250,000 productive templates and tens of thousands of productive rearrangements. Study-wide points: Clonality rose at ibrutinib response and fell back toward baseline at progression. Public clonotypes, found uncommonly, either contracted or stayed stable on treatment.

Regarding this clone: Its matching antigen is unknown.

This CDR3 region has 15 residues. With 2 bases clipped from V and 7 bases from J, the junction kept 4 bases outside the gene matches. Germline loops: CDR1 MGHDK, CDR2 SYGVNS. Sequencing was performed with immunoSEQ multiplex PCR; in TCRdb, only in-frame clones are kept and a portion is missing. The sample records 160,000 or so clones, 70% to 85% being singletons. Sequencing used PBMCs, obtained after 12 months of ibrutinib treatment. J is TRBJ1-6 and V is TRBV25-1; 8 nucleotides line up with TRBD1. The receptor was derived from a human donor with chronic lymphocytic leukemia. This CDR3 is CASSEDRGNNSPLHF. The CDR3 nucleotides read TGTGCCAGCAGTGAAGACAGGGGAAACAATTCACCCCTCCACTTT.